This T cell receptor beta chain originates from a study of T cell changes during pregnancy in multiple sclerosis. This clone was recorded once. Other DNA variants within this sample encode the same CDR3. Produced via immunoSEQ multiplex PCR; TCRdb's table is partial and in-frame only. Among 78,000 or so clones listed, 90% to 95% were seen once. Germline CDR1 is MNHEY and CDR2 is SMNVEV (reference sequence). V gave up 4 bases and J gave up 5 bases; unmatched junction bases: 4. CDR3 size: 15 residues. The chain couples TRBV27 to TRBJ2-1; 11 bases are shared with TRBD2. The TCR originated in a female donor with multiple sclerosis, enrolled in a pregnancy study. The specimen was peripheral blood, collected before pregnancy. The CDR3 loop reads CASSSGTSGDNEQFF. The CDR3 nucleotides read TGTGCCAGCAGTTCCGGGACTAGCGGCGACAATGAGCAGTTCTTC.